The rows below give T cell receptor beta chains drawn from one sample of a study of blood T cell repertoires in COVID-19. Sequencing was performed with immunoSEQ multiplex PCR; in TCRdb, only in-frame clones are kept and a portion is missing. In the table there are around 190,000 clones, more than 70% of which are singletons. Material for sequencing was peripheral blood. These receptors were taken from an older woman with acute or convalescent COVID-19. Both conserved end residues are trimmed from each CDR3. The D gene is left open where the match is weak.

J	D	V	length	CDR3
TRBJ2-5	TRBD2	TRBV2	14	ASSEGAGVGQETQY
TRBJ1-2	NA	TRBV5-8	14	ASSPWGQVTNYGYT
TRBJ1-6	NA	TRBV4-1	15	ASSQDLRSSYNSPLH
TRBJ1-1	NA	TRBV30	10	AWETGNTEAF
TRBJ1-4	TRBD1	TRBV18	13	ASSPYRGRNEKLF
TRBJ2-7	TRBD1	TRBV7-9	11	ASRTGQHYEQY
TRBJ1-4	NA	TRBV30	11	AWRGQGREKLF
TRBJ1-1	NA	TRBV7-2	12	ASSLGARDTEAF
TRBJ2-1	TRBD1	TRBV30	17	AWSVGTGTFSPNYNEQF
TRBJ2-1	TRBD2	TRBV11-2	11	ASSPTSGRAQF
TRBJ1-1	TRBD1	TRBV18	13	ASSRKTGGGTEAF
TRBJ2-1	TRBD1	TRBV6-5	12	ASSRDRALVEQF
TRBJ2-2	TRBD1	TRBV7-9	11	ASSLQGSGELF
TRBJ2-1	TRBD2	TRBV5-1	14	ASSSIGLAAANEQF
TRBJ2-6	NA	TRBV7-9	14	ASSPEQGSGANVLT
TRBJ2-2	TRBD1	TRBV3-1/TRBV3-2	13	ASSQPGQSAGELF
TRBJ1-2	NA	TRBV19	14	ASSIVPNSPGYGYT
TRBJ1-1	NA	TRBV12-3/TRBV12-4	11	ASSLPGNTEAF
TRBJ1-3	NA	TRBV12-3/TRBV12-4	10	ASSLSGMTVY
TRBJ1-5	NA	TRBV27	14	ASSFLGRGNNQPQH
TRBJ2-5	TRBD1	TRBV5-1	12	ASSRTGLQETQY
TRBJ2-2	TRBD2	TRBV5-4	14	ASSFGLAGTGGELF
TRBJ1-1	NA	TRBV5-1	10	ASSFTRGEAF
TRBJ2-5	NA	TRBV15	11	ATSRDPRETQY
TRBJ1-1	NA	TRBV5-1	14	ASSPRGPRGGTEAF
TRBJ2-5	NA	TRBV5-4	16	ASSLLPGSGVGQETQY
TRBJ2-2	NA	TRBV19	13	ASSIEGGDTGELF
TRBJ2-2	NA	TRBV24-1	11	ATKTGRTGELF
TRBJ1-1	TRBD1	TRBV6-6	13	ASRPRGGMNTEAF
TRBJ1-2	TRBD1	TRBV18	13	ASSPLRDSNYGYT
TRBJ2-2	TRBD1	TRBV19	13	ASIGRTGPSGELF
TRBJ2-1	NA	TRBV6-5	12	ASSYFGPQNEQF
TRBJ2-1	TRBD1	TRBV20-1	11	SASRDSYNEQF
TRBJ1-1	NA	TRBV9	13	ASSVGQGGNTEAF
TRBJ2-1	TRBD1	TRBV5-1	14	ASSLDTFRGTNEQF
TRBJ1-5	TRBD1	TRBV7-8	13	ASSRTGGSNQPQH
TRBJ2-2	TRBD2	TRBV5-1	13	ASTGLAGATGELF
TRBJ2-1	TRBD2	TRBV6-5	13	ASSYGLAGLNEQF
TRBJ2-1	NA	TRBV19	12	ASSDSDSYNEQF
TRBJ1-2	TRBD1	TRBV28	12	ASRLTGGANGYT
TRBJ2-5	NA	TRBV7-8	9	ASTGEETQY